This T cell receptor (beta chain) was sequenced for a study of identical twins. Overall study results and limits: Cord blood's abundant beta clonotypes had fewer insertions, unlike memory repertoires. The study reached conclusions through statistical analysis that was cross-sectional, not following the same donors. The study found excess low generation probability among twin-shared out-of-frame alpha sequences. With beta out-of-frame sequences, excess sharing by twins was weaker.

Remarks on this clonotype: The target antigen is unknown.

Each CDR3 protein gets one entry after TCRdb re-called the 5' RACE reads with MiXCR. The sample contains about 890,000 distinct CDR3 sequences, approximately 13% of which appear only once. Germline V gives CDR1 DFQATT, CDR2 SNEGSKA (reference sequence). This CDR3 has 15 residues. The V end lost 6 bases, the J end lost 2 bases, and 17 bases lay between the germline ends. The same specimen was also included in a second study, on yellow fever vaccine responses in identical twins.

Sequencing input: PBMCs. The chain couples TRBV20-1 to TRBJ2-4; perhaps D is TRBD1 or TRBD2 (5 bases each). The source is a woman younger than 35 in good health. The CDR3 DNA follows: TGCAGTGCCCCGTCAGGGCGGGTACCCAAAAACATTCAGTACTTC. Protein product: CSAPSGRVPKNIQYF.